The clone carrying this T cell receptor (beta chain) was counted only a few times. The data derive from a study of T-cell memory formation after mild COVID-19. TCRdb ran MiXCR on the 5' RACE reads and lists one entry per CDR3 protein. Of just under 50,000 distinct CDR3 sequences in the sample, less than 15% were seen once. The source is a man aged 18 to 30 who had mild COVID-19 (a few samples of this study predate the infection). Cell type and time point are not known. Sequencing used PBMCs or a T cell subset sorted from them (not recorded which).

CDR3 sequence (DNA): TGTGCCAGCAGCTTACTGGGACTCCTGAGGAACACTGAAGCTTTCTTT. Protein sequence: CASSLLGLLRNTEAFF. The chain joins TRBV7-2 to TRBJ1-1, with a tentative D call TRBD1 (5 bases). The V end was cut by 2 bases, the J end by 1 base, with 14 bases between. This CDR3 is built from 16 residues. Germline V gene lookup returns CDR1 SGHTA and CDR2 FQGNSA.